This record covers a single TCR beta chain. Its antigen is as yet unknown. The data stem from a study of T cell responses to AZD1222 COVID-19 vaccine. Generated by immunoSEQ multiplex PCR, the TCRdb table keeps only in-frame clones and is missing some. Of 150,000 to 200,000 clones detected, around 93% appear once; the ten largest clones hold roughly 9.8%. CDR3 length: 13 residues. Study-level findings and limits: There were repertoire samples only from the period after the peak T cell response. Vaccine-associated CD4 TCRs ranged over spike, dominating at 160-218 and 743-854. In a largely white British group with more females than males, clonal diversity was possibly underestimated. Close to half of spike-specific TCRs reportedly recognize unmutated variant regions.

The gene calls are TRBV1 and TRBJ2-7; no DNA check was done on the table's D call, TRBD2. TRBV1 is recorded as a pseudogene. The starting material was peripheral blood, obtained on day 0 of AZD1222 vaccination. This sequence originates from an adult in good health. The DNA of the CDR3 is TGCACCAGCAGCCATAGCGGGATCTACGAGCAGTACTTC. It codes for CTSSHSGIYEQYF.